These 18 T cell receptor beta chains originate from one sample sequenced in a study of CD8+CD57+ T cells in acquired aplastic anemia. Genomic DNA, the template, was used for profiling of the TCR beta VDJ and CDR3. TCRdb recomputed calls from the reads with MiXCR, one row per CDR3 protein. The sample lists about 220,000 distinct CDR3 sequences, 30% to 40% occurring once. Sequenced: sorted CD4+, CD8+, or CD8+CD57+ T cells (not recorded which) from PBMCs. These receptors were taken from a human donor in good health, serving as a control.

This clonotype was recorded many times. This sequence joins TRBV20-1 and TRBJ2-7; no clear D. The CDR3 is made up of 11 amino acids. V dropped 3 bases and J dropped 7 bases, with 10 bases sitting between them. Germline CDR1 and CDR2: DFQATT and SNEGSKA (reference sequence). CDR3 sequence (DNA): TGCAGTGCTAGTTTCTTTGAAGAGCAGTACTTC. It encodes CSASFFEEQYF.

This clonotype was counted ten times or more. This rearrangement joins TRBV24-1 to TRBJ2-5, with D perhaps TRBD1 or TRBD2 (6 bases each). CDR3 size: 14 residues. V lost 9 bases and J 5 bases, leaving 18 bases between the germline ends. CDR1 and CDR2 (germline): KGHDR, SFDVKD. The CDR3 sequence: CATGLTGARETQYF. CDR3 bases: TGTGCCACCGGGTTGACGGGGGCGAGGGAGACCCAGTACTTC.

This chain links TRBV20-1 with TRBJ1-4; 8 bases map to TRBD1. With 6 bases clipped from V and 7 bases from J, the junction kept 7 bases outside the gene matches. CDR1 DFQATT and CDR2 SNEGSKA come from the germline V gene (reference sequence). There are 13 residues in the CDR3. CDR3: CSARGRVGEKLFF. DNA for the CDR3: TGCAGTGCCAGGGGGCGTGTCGGTGAAAAACTGTTTTTT.

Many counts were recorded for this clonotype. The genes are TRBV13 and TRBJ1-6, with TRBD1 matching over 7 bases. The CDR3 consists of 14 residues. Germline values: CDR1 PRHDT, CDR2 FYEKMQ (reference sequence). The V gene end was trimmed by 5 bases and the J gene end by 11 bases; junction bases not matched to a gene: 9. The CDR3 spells CASSRQGINPPLHF. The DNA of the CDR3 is TGTGCCAGCAGCCGACAGGGAATTAACCCACCCCTCCACTTT.

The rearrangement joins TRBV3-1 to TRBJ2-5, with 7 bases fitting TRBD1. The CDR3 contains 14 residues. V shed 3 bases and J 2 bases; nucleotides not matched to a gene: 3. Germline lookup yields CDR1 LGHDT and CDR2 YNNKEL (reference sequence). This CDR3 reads CASSQWDRQETQYF. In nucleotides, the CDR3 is TGTGCCAGCAGCCAGTGGGACAGACAAGAGACCCAGTACTTC.

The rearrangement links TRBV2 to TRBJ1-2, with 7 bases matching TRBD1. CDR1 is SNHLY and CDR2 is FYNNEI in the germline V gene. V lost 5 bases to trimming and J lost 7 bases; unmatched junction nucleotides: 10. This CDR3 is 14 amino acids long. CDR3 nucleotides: TGTGCCAGCAGTTCCGGACAGGCGAGCAGTGGCTACACCTTC. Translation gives CASSSGQASSGYTF. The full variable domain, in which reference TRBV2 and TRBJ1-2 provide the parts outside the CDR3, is EPEVTQTPSHQVTQMGQEVILRCVPISNHLYFYWYRQILGQKVEFLVSFYNNEISEKSEIFDDQFSVERPDGSNFTLKIRSTKLEDSAMYFCASSSGQASSGYTFGSGTRLTVV.

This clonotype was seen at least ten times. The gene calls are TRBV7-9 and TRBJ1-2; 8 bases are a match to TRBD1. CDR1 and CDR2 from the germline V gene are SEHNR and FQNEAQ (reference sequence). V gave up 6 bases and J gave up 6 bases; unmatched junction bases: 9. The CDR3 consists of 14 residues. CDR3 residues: CASRRTTGGHGYTF. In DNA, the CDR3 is TGTGCCAGCAGACGTACAACAGGGGGGCATGGCTACACCTTC.

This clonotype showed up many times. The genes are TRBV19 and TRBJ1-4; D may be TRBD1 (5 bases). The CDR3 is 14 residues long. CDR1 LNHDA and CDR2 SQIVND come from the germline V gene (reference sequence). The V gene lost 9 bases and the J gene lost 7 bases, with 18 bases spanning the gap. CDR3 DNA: TGTGCCAGCATTAATAGGGGCGATGGTGAAAAACTGTTTTTT. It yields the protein CASINRGDGEKLFF.

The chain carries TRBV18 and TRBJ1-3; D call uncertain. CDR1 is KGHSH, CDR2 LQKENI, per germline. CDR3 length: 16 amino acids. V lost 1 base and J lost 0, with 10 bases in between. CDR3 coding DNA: TGTGCCAGCTCACCACGGGCAGCCTACTCTGGAAACACCATATATTTT. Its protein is CASSPRAAYSGNTIYF.

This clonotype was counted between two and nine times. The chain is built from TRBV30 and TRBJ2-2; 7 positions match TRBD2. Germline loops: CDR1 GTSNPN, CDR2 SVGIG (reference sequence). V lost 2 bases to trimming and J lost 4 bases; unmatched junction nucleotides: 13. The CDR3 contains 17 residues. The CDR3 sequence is CAWSQPSGAPSTGELFF. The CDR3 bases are TGTGCCTGGAGTCAACCGAGCGGGGCCCCGAGCACCGGGGAGCTGTTTTTT.

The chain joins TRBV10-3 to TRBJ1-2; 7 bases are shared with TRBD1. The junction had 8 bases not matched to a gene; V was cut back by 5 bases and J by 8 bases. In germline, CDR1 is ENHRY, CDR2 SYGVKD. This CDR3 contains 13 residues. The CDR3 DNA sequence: TGTGCCATCAGTTACAGCCGACAGGGCGGCTACACCTTC. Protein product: CAISYSRQGGYTF.

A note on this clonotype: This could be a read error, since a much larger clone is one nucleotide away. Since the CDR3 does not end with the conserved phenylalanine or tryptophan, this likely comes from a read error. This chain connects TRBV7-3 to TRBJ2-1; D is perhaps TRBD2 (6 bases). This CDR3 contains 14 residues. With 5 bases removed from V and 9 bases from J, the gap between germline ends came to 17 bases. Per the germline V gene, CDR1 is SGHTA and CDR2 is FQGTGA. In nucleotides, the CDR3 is TGTGCCAGCAGCCTGGGGACTTCGATCGGTGAGCAGTTCCTC. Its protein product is CASSLGTSIGEQFL.

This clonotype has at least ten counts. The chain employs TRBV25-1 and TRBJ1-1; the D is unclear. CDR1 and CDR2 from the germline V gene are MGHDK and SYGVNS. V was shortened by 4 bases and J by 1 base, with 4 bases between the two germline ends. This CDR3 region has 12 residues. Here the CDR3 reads CASSGQNTEAFF. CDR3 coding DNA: TGTGCCAGCAGTGGACAGAACACTGAAGCTTTCTTT.

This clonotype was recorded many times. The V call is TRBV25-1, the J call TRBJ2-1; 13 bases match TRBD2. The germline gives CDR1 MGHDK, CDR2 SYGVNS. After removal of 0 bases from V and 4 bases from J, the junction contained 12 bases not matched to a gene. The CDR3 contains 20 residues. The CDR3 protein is CASSEYMGTGTSGTYNEQFF. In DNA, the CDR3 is TGTGCCAGCAGTGAATATATGGGAACCGGGACTAGCGGGACTTACAATGAGCAGTTCTTC.

In nucleotides, the CDR3 is TGTGCCAGTAGCGAGAAGCCGGGTGGCTACACCTTC. This sequence encodes CASSEKPGGYTF. The chain has TRBV19 and TRBJ1-2; D is unclear. V was cut by 6 bases and J by 7 bases, with 12 bases left in between. Per germline, CDR1 LNHDA and CDR2 SQIVND (reference sequence). The CDR3 is made up of 12 amino acids.

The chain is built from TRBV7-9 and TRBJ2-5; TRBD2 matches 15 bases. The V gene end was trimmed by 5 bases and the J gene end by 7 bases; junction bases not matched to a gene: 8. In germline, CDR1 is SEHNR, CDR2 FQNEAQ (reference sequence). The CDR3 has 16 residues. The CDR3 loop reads CASSPGLAGGRVTQYF. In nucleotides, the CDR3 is TGTGCCAGCAGCCCGGGACTAGCGGGGGGCCGTGTGACCCAGTACTTC.

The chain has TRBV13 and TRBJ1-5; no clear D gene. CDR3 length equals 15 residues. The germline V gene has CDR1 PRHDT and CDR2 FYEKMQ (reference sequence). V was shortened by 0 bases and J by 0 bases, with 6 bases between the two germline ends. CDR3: CASSLGGNSNQPQHF. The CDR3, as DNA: TGTGCCAGCAGCTTAGGGGGAAATAGCAATCAGCCCCAGCATTTT.

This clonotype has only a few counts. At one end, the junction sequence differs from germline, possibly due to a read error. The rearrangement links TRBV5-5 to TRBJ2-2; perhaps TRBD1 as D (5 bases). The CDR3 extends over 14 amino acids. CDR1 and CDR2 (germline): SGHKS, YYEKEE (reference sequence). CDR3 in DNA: TGTGCCAGCAGCTCCGACAGCCTCACCCGGGAGCTGTTTTTT. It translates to CASSSDSLTRELFF. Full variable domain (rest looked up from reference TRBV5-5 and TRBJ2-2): DAGVTQSPTHLIKTRGQQVTLRCSPISGHKSVSWYQQVLGQGPQFIFQYYEKEERGRGNFPDRFSARQFPNYSSELNVNALLLGDSALYLCASSSDSLTRELFFGEGSRLTVL.